This is a list of T cell receptor beta chains from one sample in a study of OX40 agonist ivuxolimab in advanced cancers. Profiled with immunoSEQ multiplex PCR; TCRdb holds only in-frame clones, not every one. The sample consists of 98,000 or so clones, roughly 89% of them appearing once. The starting material was CD4+ or CD8+ T cells sorted from blood, obtained in a trial of the OX40 agonist ivuxolimab. All receptors come from an adult with an advanced solid tumor such as melanoma, head and neck, liver or kidney cancer. Each CDR3 is given with its conserved first and last residue. A D gene is named only where the DNA matches it firmly. A clone size is listed for some rows: how often the clone was seen (once, few, many), or a class if it is expanded.

clone_size j_call v_call d_call cdr3_nt cdr3_aa
- TRBJ1-5 TRBV28 - TGTGCCAGCAGAAAGGGGCTTAGCAATCAGCCCCAGCATTTT CASRKGLSNQPQHF
- TRBJ1-2 TRBV9 - TGTGCCAGCAGCAAAACTCAGGGGAACTATGGCTACACCTTC CASSKTQGNYGYTF
- TRBJ1-2 TRBV7-3 - TGTGCCAGCAGCTTGGGGGGATTAGAGGGCTACACCTTC CASSLGGLEGYTF
- TRBJ2-3 TRBV27 TRBD2 TGTGCCGTTCGACTAGCGGGCACAGATACGCAGTATTTT CAVRLAGTDTQYF
- TRBJ2-1 TRBV15 TRBD2 TGTGCCACCAGCAGAGGTCCGCCTAGCGGCCTTAACAATGAGCAGTTCTTC CATSRGPPSGLNNEQFF
- TRBJ2-7 TRBV7-3 TRBD1 TGTGCCAGCAGCTCAGCTGGACAGGGGCCCTACGAGCAGTACTTC CASSSAGQGPYEQYF
- TRBJ2-2 TRBV5-1 TRBD2 TGCGCCAGCAGTAAGGGAGGGCCACCGGTCGGGGAGCTGTTTTTT CASSKGGPPVGELFF
- TRBJ2-5 TRBV4-2 TRBD2 TGTGCCAGCAGCCAAGGGCTAGCGGGAGGTAAAGAGACCCAGTACTTC CASSQGLAGGKETQYF
- TRBJ1-5 TRBV18 - TGTGCCAGCTCACCAGACAGAAATCAGCCCCAGCATTTT CASSPDRNQPQHF
- TRBJ1-5 TRBV4-1 - TGCGCCAGCAGCCAAGATGGTGCCGGGAATAGTCAGCCCCAGCATTTT CASSQDGAGNSQPQHF
- TRBJ1-4 TRBV5-1 - TGCGCCAGCAGCTTGGTGGCCGGGGGAGGGGAAAAACTGTTTTTT CASSLVAGGGEKLFF
- TRBJ1-1 TRBV30 - TGTGCCTGGAGTAAGGAGATGAACACTGAAGCTTTCTTT CAWSKEMNTEAFF
once TRBJ1-1 TRBV12-5 - TGTGCTAGTGGTTTGGTACAGGCCCAGGGTATGAGCACTGAAGCTTTCTTT CASGLVQAQGMSTEAFF
- TRBJ1-2 TRBV29-1 - TGCAGCGTTGATTCCGGGCAGCGGGGCTACACCTTC CSVDSGQRGYTF
- TRBJ2-2 TRBV28 TRBD1 TGTGCCAGCATAGGGGGCAGAGCTACCGGGGAGCTGTTTTTT CASIGGRATGELFF
few TRBJ1-2 TRBV28 - TGTGCCAGCAGTTTCCCCAGCAGACAAGGCTACACCTTC CASSFPSRQGYTF
- TRBJ2-6 TRBV4-3 TRBD2 TGCGCCAGCAGCCCCAGACTAGCGGGTACTGCTGGGGCCAACGTCCTGACTTTC CASSPRLAGTAGANVLTF
- TRBJ1-5 TRBV18 - TGTGCCAGCTCACCAAGCCAGGGAAGCAATCAGCCCCAGCATTTT CASSPSQGSNQPQHF
- TRBJ2-3 TRBV4-2 - TGTGCCAGCAGCCAAGAAACCAGGGTAATTGGCACAGATACGCAGTATTTT CASSQETRVIGTDTQYF
- TRBJ1-1 TRBV7-9 TRBD1 TGTGCCAGCAGCCTCGGGACAGCCAACACTGAAGCTTTCTTT CASSLGTANTEAFF
- TRBJ1-3 TRBV30 - TGTGCCTGGAGTGTACTAACAGGGATTAGCCTCTCTGGAAACACCATATATTTT CAWSVLTGISLSGNTIYF
- TRBJ1-2 TRBV27 TRBD1 TGTGCCAGCAGGACAGGGGACTATGGCTACACCTTC CASRTGDYGYTF
- TRBJ2-5 TRBV29-1 - TGCAGCGTTGAACGCGGACAGGGACTACAAGAGACCCAGTACTTC CSVERGQGLQETQYF
once TRBJ2-3 TRBV29-1 - TGCAGCGTTAGGGAGCGGAGCACAGATACGCAGTATTTT CSVRERSTDTQYF
- TRBJ1-2 TRBV5-1 TRBD1 TGCGCCAGCAGCTTGGCACAGGGGAGCTATGGCTACACCTTC CASSLAQGSYGYTF
few TRBJ2-6 TRBV7-8 - TGTGCCAGCTTGAGGTGGTTTGGGGCCAACGTCCTGACTTTC CASLRWFGANVLTF
- TRBJ1-1 TRBV7-2 TRBD1 TGTGCCAGCAGCTTACAGGGGGCATCGAACACTGAAGCTTTCTTT CASSLQGASNTEAFF
- TRBJ2-1 TRBV4-3 TRBD2 TGCGCCAGCAGCCAAGATCCGTCCGGAGCGGGGGGGCGGAATGAGCAGTTCTTC CASSQDPSGAGGRNEQFF
- TRBJ2-3 TRBV6-5 - TGTGCCAGCAGTTCCCCATCCCGGGGACCAGATACGCAGTATTTT CASSSPSRGPDTQYF
- TRBJ1-1 TRBV25-1 - TGTGCCAGCAGTGAATTTCGGGGTTCGAACACTGAAGCTTTCTTT CASSEFRGSNTEAFF
- TRBJ2-5 TRBV7-2 TRBD1 TGTGCCAGCAGCTTAGGACGCCGACAACAGGGGTTGGCCCAGTACTTC CASSLGRRQQGLAQYF
once TRBJ2-7 TRBV5-1 TRBD2 TGCGCCAGCAGCTTGGCCCCTAGCGGGGGCTCGAGCTCCTACGAGCAGTACTTC CASSLAPSGGSSSYEQYF
- TRBJ1-1 TRBV14 - TGTGCCAGCAGCCGCGACACTGAAGCTTTCTTT CASSRDTEAFF
- TRBJ2-1 TRBV10-3 TRBD2 TGTGCCATCATCCTGACGACTAGCGGGAGCTCCTACAATGAGCAGTTCTTC CAIILTTSGSSYNEQFF
- TRBJ1-4 TRBV30 - TGTGCCTGGAGCAGGGAATTAAGTGAAAAACTGTTTTTT CAWSRELSEKLFF
- TRBJ1-1 TRBV19 - TGTGCCAGTAGTGCAACCGTTAAGGGGGGGACTGAAGCTTTCTTT CASSATVKGGTEAFF
- TRBJ1-1 TRBV6-5 - TGTGCCAGCAGGACCGTGGGGGGCGATAACACTGAAGCTTTCTTT CASRTVGGDNTEAFF
- TRBJ1-2 TRBV27 - TGTGCCAGCTCCGGAGGGGAATACTCTGGCTACACCTTC CASSGGEYSGYTF